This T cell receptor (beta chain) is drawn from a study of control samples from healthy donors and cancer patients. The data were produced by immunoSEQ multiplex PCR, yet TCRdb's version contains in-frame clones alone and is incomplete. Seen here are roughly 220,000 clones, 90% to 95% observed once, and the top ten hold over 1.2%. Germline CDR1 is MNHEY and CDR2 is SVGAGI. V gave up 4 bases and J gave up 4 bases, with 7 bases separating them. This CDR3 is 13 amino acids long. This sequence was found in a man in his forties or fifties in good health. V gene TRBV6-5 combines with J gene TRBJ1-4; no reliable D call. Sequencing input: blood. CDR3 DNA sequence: TGTGCCAGCAGTTTGGCAGTTAATGAAAAACTGTTTTTT. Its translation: CASSLAVNEKLFF.